A selection of T cell receptor beta chains follows, all from one sample in a study of T cell responses to AZD1222 COVID-19 vaccine. Some clones are missing from TCRdb's copy, which holds only in-frame ones; the method was immunoSEQ multiplex PCR. The sample holds 100,000 to 150,000 clones, 80% to 90% seen once. Material: peripheral blood, obtained on day 0 of AZD1222 vaccination. These receptor sequences come from an adult in good health. Both conserved end residues are part of each CDR3. The D gene is left open where the match is weak. For some rows the clone size is stated as once, few or many, or as a class when expanded; others skip it.

CDR3 | DNA | J | size | V | length | D
CASRAGTPAYNEQFF | TGTGCCAGCAGAGCCGGGACCCCGGCCTACAATGAGCAGTTCTTC | TRBJ2-1 | - | TRBV2 | 15 | -
CASSPRAQANYGYTF | TGTGCCAGCAGCCCCCGCGCGCAGGCCAACTATGGCTACACCTTC | TRBJ1-2 | - | TRBV28 | 15 | -
CASSQEGVLYNEQFF | TGCGCCAGCAGCCAAGAAGGGGTCCTCTACAATGAGCAGTTCTTC | TRBJ2-1 | - | TRBV4-3 | 15 | -
CASSAAGTGDYGYTF | TGTGCCAGCAGCGCAGCCGGGACAGGGGATTATGGCTACACCTTC | TRBJ1-2 | once | TRBV5-5 | 15 | TRBD1
CASSLSWAMNTEAFF | TGTGCCAGCAGTTTATCATGGGCCATGAACACTGAAGCTTTCTTT | TRBJ1-1 | - | TRBV28 | 15 | -
CASSLNPRDTIYF | TGTGCCAGCAGCTTAAATCCCAGGGACACCATATATTTT | TRBJ1-3 | - | TRBV7-3 | 13 | -
CASSLSGRAFDEQFF | TGTGCCAGCAGCCTGAGCGGGAGGGCCTTCGATGAGCAGTTCTTC | TRBJ2-1 | - | TRBV11-2 | 15 | TRBD2
CASSLRRNTGELFF | TGTGCCAGCAGTTTGCGAAGAAACACCGGGGAGCTGTTTTTT | TRBJ2-2 | - | TRBV28 | 14 | -
CASSHRNGIYNEQFF | TGTGCCAGCAGCCACCGGAACGGGATTTACAATGAGCAGTTCTTC | TRBJ2-1 | - | TRBV7-2 | 15 | -
CATSSLAGDQETQYF | TGTGCCACCAGTTCTCTAGCGGGAGACCAAGAGACCCAGTACTTC | TRBJ2-5 | once | TRBV24-1 | 15 | TRBD2
CASSQAGGQGGNTIYF | TGTGCCAGCAGCCAGGCGGGTGGACAGGGGGGAAACACCATATATTTT | TRBJ1-3 | - | TRBV3-1/TRBV3-2 | 16 | TRBD1
CASSLGQGGQPQHF | TGCGCCAGCAGCTTGGGGCAGGGGGGTCAGCCCCAGCATTTT | TRBJ1-5 | - | TRBV5-1 | 14 | TRBD1
CASSFKDRGEQFF | TGTGCCAGCAGCTTTAAAGACAGGGGTGAGCAGTTCTTC | TRBJ2-1 | once | TRBV7-9 | 13 | TRBD1
CASSLGPGRPSEQYF | TGTGCCAGCAGCTTAGGTCCGGGTCGCCCCTCCGAGCAGTACTTC | TRBJ2-7 | - | TRBV7-3 | 15 | -
CASSPERTGELFF | TGTGCCAGCAGTCCCGAGCGAACCGGGGAGCTGTTTTTT | TRBJ2-2 | - | TRBV11-2 | 13 | -
CASSLQGAGSQPQHF | TGTGCCAGCAGTTTACAGGGAGCTGGGAGTCAGCCCCAGCATTTT | TRBJ1-5 | - | TRBV27 | 15 | -
CATSTTVYNEQFF | TGTGCCACCAGCACGACAGTTTACAATGAGCAGTTCTTC | TRBJ2-1 | - | TRBV15 | 13 | -
CASTQTGAPRDEQYF | TGCGCCAGCACTCAAACAGGGGCCCCTCGGGACGAGCAGTACTTC | TRBJ2-7 | - | TRBV5-1 | 15 | TRBD1
CASSIRDRSNTEAFF | TGTGCCAGTAGTATAAGGGACAGGAGTAACACTGAAGCTTTCTTT | TRBJ1-1 | once | TRBV19 | 15 | TRBD1
CATSELGVFGIYEQFF | TGTGCCACCAGTGAGCTAGGGGTATTCGGGATCTATGAGCAGTTCTTC | TRBJ2-1 | - | TRBV24-1 | 16 | -
CASRGGTSGNYEQYF | TGTGCCAGCAGGGGAGGGACTAGCGGGAACTACGAGCAGTACTTC | TRBJ2-7 | - | TRBV7-2 | 15 | TRBD2
CASQKDRGVRSTEAFF | TGTGCCAGCCAAAAAGACAGGGGAGTGCGTTCCACTGAAGCTTTCTTT | TRBJ1-1 | - | TRBV6-6 | 16 | TRBD1
CASSEQGDRYEQYF | TGTGCCAGCAGTGAACAGGGGGATCGCTACGAGCAGTACTTC | TRBJ2-7 | - | TRBV6-1 | 14 | TRBD1
CAWSVGSQSPLHF | TGTGCCTGGAGTGTAGGCAGTCAGTCACCCCTCCACTTT | TRBJ1-6 | - | TRBV30 | 13 | -
CASSLNHGQGNSGSSLIYGYTF | TGTGCCAGCTCACTAAATCACGGACAGGGGAATTCTGGGTCCTCTTTGATCTATGGCTACACCTTC | TRBJ1-2 | once | TRBV18 | 22 | TRBD1
CASSVDGGSYEQYF | TGTGCCAGCAGCGTAGATGGGGGATCCTACGAGCAGTACTTC | TRBJ2-7 | - | TRBV9 | 14 | -
CASRGQGNTEAFF | TGCGCCAGCAGGGGACAGGGGAACACTGAAGCTTTCTTT | TRBJ1-1 | - | TRBV5-1 | 13 | TRBD1
CATMKANNEQFF | TGTGCCACCATGAAGGCTAACAATGAGCAGTTCTTC | TRBJ2-1 | - | TRBV27 | 12 | -
CASSLLRTDEQYF | TGTGCCAGCAGTCTATTACGGACAGACGAGCAGTACTTC | TRBJ2-7 | - | TRBV12-3/TRBV12-4 | 13 | -
CASSRQGWDTEAFF | TGTGCCAGCAGCCGACAGGGATGGGACACTGAAGCTTTCTTT | TRBJ1-1 | - | TRBV6-5 | 14 | TRBD1
CASGSVSYNEQFF | TGTGCCAGCGGGAGCGTCTCCTACAATGAGCAGTTCTTC | TRBJ2-1 | - | TRBV2 | 13 | -
CASSGTPGQVSVLTF | TGTGCCAGCAGCGGTACCCCAGGACAGGTCAGCGTCCTGACTTTC | TRBJ2-6 | - | TRBV9 | 15 | TRBD1
CASSSRPSLSPLHF | TGTGCCAGCAGTTCGAGGCCGTCCCTTTCACCCCTCCACTTT | TRBJ1-6 | - | TRBV27 | 14 | -
CASSIAGQGKNGYTF | TGTGCCAGTAGTATTGCGGGACAGGGGAAGAATGGCTACACCTTC | TRBJ1-2 | - | TRBV19 | 15 | TRBD1
CASSRQGGELFF | TGTGCCAGCAGCCGCCAGGGCGGGGAGCTGTTTTTT | TRBJ2-2 | - | TRBV11-2 | 12 | -
CASSATGEVAFF | TGTGCCAGCAGCGCCACAGGTGAGGTGGCTTTCTTT | TRBJ1-1 | once | TRBV7-3 | 12 | -
CASSPWTDEKLFF | TGTGCCAGCAGCCCCTGGACAGATGAAAAACTGTTTTTT | TRBJ1-4 | once | TRBV7-9 | 13 | -
CASSKGLAGGLSYNEQFF | TGTGCCAGCAGTAAGGGACTAGCGGGAGGCCTGTCCTACAATGAGCAGTTCTTC | TRBJ2-1 | - | TRBV6-4 | 18 | TRBD2